This is a list of T cell receptor beta chains from one sample in a study of blood T cell repertoires in COVID-19. Repertoires were generated with immunoSEQ multiplex PCR, while TCRdb's copy carries only in-frame clones and drops some. Seen here are under 250,000 clones, about 90% observed once, and the top ten hold around 3%. Source material: PBMCs or T cells enriched from blood (not recorded which). These receptors were obtained from a woman in her thirties or forties who had been exposed to COVID-19. Each CDR3 is given with its conserved first and last residue. D genes are given only for firm matches. Expanded clones get a size class; other rows say once, few or many, or leave the size out.

j_call: TRBJ1-1; v_call: TRBV12-3/TRBV12-4; clone_size: NA; d_call: TRBD1; cdr3_aa: CASSTNRGDAFF; cdr3_nt: TGTGCCAGCAGCACAAACAGGGGGGACGCTTTCTTT
j_call: TRBJ1-2; v_call: TRBV5-1; clone_size: NA; d_call: NA; cdr3_aa: CASSTEISGIPNYGYTF; cdr3_nt: TGCGCCAGCAGCACGGAAATCTCGGGAATTCCTAACTATGGCTACACCTTC
j_call: TRBJ1-1; v_call: TRBV5-6; clone_size: once; d_call: NA; cdr3_aa: CASSVTENTEAFF; cdr3_nt: TGTGCCAGCAGCGTGACTGAGAACACTGAAGCTTTCTTT
j_call: TRBJ1-2; v_call: TRBV4-3; clone_size: NA; d_call: NA; cdr3_aa: CASSQGQAFISGYTF; cdr3_nt: TGCGCCAGCAGCCAAGGGCAGGCTTTTATCTCTGGCTACACCTTC
j_call: TRBJ1-4; v_call: TRBV5-1; clone_size: NA; d_call: NA; cdr3_aa: CASSPEGATNEKLFF; cdr3_nt: TGCGCCAGCAGCCCGGAAGGGGCAACTAATGAAAAACTGTTTTTT
j_call: TRBJ2-7; v_call: TRBV5-4; clone_size: once; d_call: TRBD1; cdr3_aa: CASSLQGAREQYF; cdr3_nt: TGTGCCAGCAGCTTGCAGGGGGCGCGGGAGCAGTACTTC
j_call: TRBJ1-5; v_call: TRBV10-3; clone_size: NA; d_call: NA; cdr3_aa: CASGGRGQPQHF; cdr3_nt: TGTGCCAGCGGGGGGCGAGGCCAGCCCCAGCATTTT
j_call: TRBJ1-2; v_call: TRBV13; clone_size: NA; d_call: TRBD1; cdr3_aa: CASSTGTGGYGYTF; cdr3_nt: TGTGCCAGCAGCACTGGGACAGGGGGCTATGGCTACACCTTC
j_call: TRBJ2-3; v_call: TRBV20-1; clone_size: NA; d_call: NA; cdr3_aa: CSALFQDTQYF; cdr3_nt: TGCAGTGCCCTATTTCAAGATACGCAGTATTTT
j_call: TRBJ1-2; v_call: TRBV5-1; clone_size: NA; d_call: TRBD1; cdr3_aa: CASSLRQGLNYGYTF; cdr3_nt: TGCGCCAGCAGCCTAAGACAGGGGCTAAACTATGGCTACACCTTC
j_call: TRBJ1-1; v_call: TRBV4-1; clone_size: NA; d_call: NA; cdr3_aa: CASSPGDSGPEAFF; cdr3_nt: TGCGCCAGCAGCCCTGGGGACTCAGGACCTGAAGCTTTCTTT
j_call: TRBJ2-3; v_call: TRBV3-1/TRBV3-2; clone_size: NA; d_call: TRBD1; cdr3_aa: CASRTRQGGLSTDTQYF; cdr3_nt: TGTGCCAGCAGGACTAGACAGGGGGGGCTGAGCACAGATACGCAGTATTTT
j_call: TRBJ1-5; v_call: TRBV27; clone_size: NA; d_call: NA; cdr3_aa: CASSDRTNQPQHF; cdr3_nt: TGTGCCAGCAGTGACAGAACCAATCAGCCCCAGCATTTT
j_call: TRBJ2-5; v_call: TRBV9; clone_size: once; d_call: TRBD1; cdr3_aa: CASSVQPGTGGPLETQYF; cdr3_nt: TGTGCCAGCAGCGTTCAACCAGGGACAGGGGGACCCCTCGAGACCCAGTACTTC
j_call: TRBJ2-3; v_call: TRBV4-3; clone_size: NA; d_call: TRBD2; cdr3_aa: CASSQELAGGPKNTDTQYF; cdr3_nt: TGCGCCAGCAGCCAAGAACTGGCGGGGGGGCCTAAAAACACAGATACGCAGTATTTT
j_call: TRBJ2-5; v_call: TRBV10-3; clone_size: NA; d_call: TRBD1; cdr3_aa: CAISEPVPGTEQETQYF; cdr3_nt: TGTGCCATCAGTGAGCCTGTACCCGGGACAGAGCAAGAGACCCAGTACTTC
j_call: TRBJ2-7; v_call: TRBV7-2; clone_size: NA; d_call: TRBD1; cdr3_aa: CASSPTGGGYEQYF; cdr3_nt: TGTGCCAGCAGCCCTACAGGGGGCGGCTACGAGCAGTACTTC
j_call: TRBJ1-6; v_call: TRBV5-4; clone_size: once; d_call: NA; cdr3_aa: CASSLGGDNSPLHF; cdr3_nt: TGTGCCAGCAGCTTAGGGGGGGATAATTCACCCCTCCACTTT
j_call: TRBJ1-4; v_call: TRBV29-1; clone_size: NA; d_call: NA; cdr3_aa: CSASQGYEKLFF; cdr3_nt: TGCAGCGCGTCACAGGGTTATGAAAAACTGTTTTTT
j_call: TRBJ2-3; v_call: TRBV12-2; clone_size: NA; d_call: NA; cdr3_aa: CASRLEGLVSTDTQYF; cdr3_nt: TGTGCAAGTCGCTTGGAGGGGCTAGTGAGCACAGATACGCAGTATTTT
j_call: TRBJ1-5; v_call: TRBV5-1; clone_size: NA; d_call: NA; cdr3_aa: CASSLGSRQPQHF; cdr3_nt: TGCGCCAGCAGCTTGGGGTCCAGGCAGCCCCAGCATTTT
j_call: TRBJ2-5; v_call: TRBV19; clone_size: NA; d_call: TRBD1; cdr3_aa: CASSIRQGLETQYF; cdr3_nt: TGTGCCAGTAGTATCCGACAGGGATTGGAGACCCAGTACTTC
j_call: TRBJ1-2; v_call: TRBV11-2; clone_size: NA; d_call: TRBD1; cdr3_aa: CASSLQGAYYGYTF; cdr3_nt: TGTGCCAGCAGCCTACAGGGGGCCTACTATGGCTACACCTTC
j_call: TRBJ2-3; v_call: TRBV4-2; clone_size: NA; d_call: NA; cdr3_aa: CASSQGQPSTDTQYF; cdr3_nt: TGTGCCAGCAGCCAAGGACAGCCAAGCACAGATACGCAGTATTTT
j_call: TRBJ2-1; v_call: TRBV29-1; clone_size: NA; d_call: TRBD2; cdr3_aa: CSVAATSGRGHEQFF; cdr3_nt: TGCAGCGTTGCGGCTACTAGCGGGAGGGGCCATGAGCAGTTCTTC
j_call: TRBJ2-1; v_call: TRBV27; clone_size: NA; d_call: TRBD2; cdr3_aa: CASSASGGTYNEQFF; cdr3_nt: TGTGCCAGCAGTGCGAGCGGGGGGACGTACAATGAGCAGTTCTTC
j_call: TRBJ1-5; v_call: TRBV2; clone_size: NA; d_call: NA; cdr3_aa: CASSGLLEVGIYSNQPQHF; cdr3_nt: TGTGCCAGCAGTGGATTATTAGAGGTCGGCATCTATAGCAATCAGCCCCAGCATTTT